This T cell receptor (beta chain) stems from a study of patients and donors after allogeneic stem cell transplantation. TCRdb called the RT-PCR reads again in MiXCR, with one record for every CDR3 protein. The repertoire includes under 200,000 distinct CDR3 sequences, 30% of them detected once, and less than 3.5% sits in the top ten. The V and J ends lost 1 base and 9 bases respectively, with 10 bases between them. Per the germline V gene, CDR1 is SGHVS and CDR2 is FNYEAQ. This CDR3 region has 13 residues. Only a few counts were recorded for this clonotype. The origin of this receptor is a human donor who was either an allogeneic HSCT recipient or a stem cell or donor lymphocyte infusion donor (not recorded which). It is not recorded whose cells these are; they may come from a transplant donor. The gene calls are TRBV7-6 and TRBJ2-1; no firm D call. The material sequenced was blood, either unsorted or a sorted T cell fraction (not recorded which). CDR3: CASSLDLRSEQFF. The CDR3 DNA reads as TGTGCCAGCAGCTTAGATCTGCGGAGTGAGCAGTTCTTC.